The 27 T cell receptor beta chains listed next were all sequenced from one sample in a study of tumor-infiltrating lymphocytes in primary liver carcinoma. Total RNA (roughly 530 ng) served as template for TCR beta cDNA synthesis primed by a constant-region primer. A slightly modified ARM-PCR protocol with three nested multiplex PCR rounds produced these TCR beta libraries. The opening two PCR rounds, around 11 cycles each, paired TRBV1-TRBV30 forward primers with a C-beta reverse primer. One entry per CDR3 protein, called by TCRdb with MiXCR from the multiplex PCR reads. The sample lists hundreds of thousands of distinct CDR3 sequences; more than 55% were seen once. The blood RNA (from unsorted whole blood) was obtained, and germline DNA was also extracted. The sequencing sample was made of peripheral blood. These receptor sequences come from a woman in her twenties or thirties with primary liver carcinoma and hepatitis B virus infection.

As concerns this clonotype: This sequence may be a read error, since a much larger clone differs from it by one base. The chain uses TRBV12-3 or TRBV12-4 and TRBJ2-1; D is perhaps TRBD1 (6 bases). This CDR3 has 13 amino acids. Trimming took 6 bases from V and 5 from J, leaving 11 bases between them. In DNA form, the CDR3 reads TGTGCCAGCAGATACCGGGACAACAATGAGCAGTTCTTC. Encoded protein: CASRYRDNNEQFF.

J is TRBJ2-6 and V is TRBV11-3; 7 nucleotides align to TRBD1. The CDR3 length is 15 residues. V lost 8 bases, J lost 4 bases, and 8 bases stayed unmatched. Germline V gene data show CDR1 as SGHNT and CDR2 as YENEEA. CDR3 protein: CASGYTGDGANVLTF. CDR3 in DNA: TGTGCCAGCGGCTACACAGGGGACGGGGCCAACGTCCTGACTTTC.

J is TRBJ2-7 and V is TRBV11-2; D is possibly TRBD2 (6 bases). This CDR3 comprises 15 residues. Germline CDR1 SGHAT, CDR2 FQNNGV. The CDR3 bases are TGTGCTAACAGCCCTAGCGCGGGATCCTCCTACGAGCAGTACTTC. It is translated as CANSPSAGSSYEQYF. Complete variable domain (other parts from reference TRBV11-2 and TRBJ2-7): EAGVAQSPRYKIIEKRQSVAFWCNPISGHATLYWYQQILGQGPKLLIQFQNNGVVDDSQLPKDRFSAERLKGVDSTLKIQPAKLEDSAVYLCANSPSAGSSYEQYFGPGTRLTVT.

With respect to this clonotype: A read error may produce the germline difference seen at one junction end. CDR3 sequence reads: CATSERSREHFF. The CDR3, as DNA: TGTGCCACCAGTGAACGGTCCCGTGAGCATTTCTTC. The V gene is TRBV10-3, the J gene TRBJ2-1; no reliable D call. Germline V gene data show CDR1 as ENHRY and CDR2 as SYGVKD. CDR3 length equals 12 residues.

As concerns this clonotype: Just one base apart from a much larger clone, this may be a read error. The rearrangement joins TRBV29-1 to TRBJ2-1, with D possibly TRBD2 on 5 matching bases. This CDR3 has 16 amino acids. Germline V CDR1 and CDR2: SQVTM, ANQGSEA. The CDR3 loop is CSVDFLRGSSYSEQFF. The CDR3 coding sequence is TGCAGCGTTGACTTCCTTCGAGGGAGCTCCTACAGTGAGCAGTTCTTC.

This clonotype was seen a handful of times. This may arise from a read error, as a much more abundant clone is one base away. It is likely a read error, because the conserved phenylalanine at the end of the CDR3 is missing. The V and J genes are TRBV29-1 and TRBJ1-5; D is undetermined. The CDR3 consists of 12 residues. From germline, CDR1 is SQVTM and CDR2 ANQGSEA. V lost 7 bases and J lost 5, with 12 bases in between. The CDR3 is CSAGERDQPQHS. In nucleotides, the CDR3 is TGCAGCGCCGGGGAGAGAGATCAGCCCCAGCATTCT.

This clonotype was recorded many times. V gene TRBV11-2 combines with J gene TRBJ1-1; D not resolved. The CDR3 is 15 residues long. V lost 5 bases, J lost 4 bases, and 17 bases lay in between. Germline V CDR1 and CDR2: SGHAT, FQNNGV. The CDR3 DNA sequence: TGTGCCAGCAGCCCGTGGACGGCAAGCGGCACTGAAGCTTTCTTT. It is translated as CASSPWTASGTEAFF.

This clonotype has ten or more counts. The V call is TRBV6-1, the J call TRBJ1-2, with 7 nucleotides matching TRBD1. With 1 base clipped from V and 8 bases from J, the junction kept 7 bases outside the gene matches. The CDR3 extends over 14 amino acids. Germline V gives CDR1 MNHNS, CDR2 SASEGT. Written as DNA, the CDR3 is TGTGCCAGCAGTGAAGTAACAGGGGCTGGCGGCTACACCTTC. Translated: CASSEVTGAGGYTF.

This chain links TRBV30 with TRBJ2-3; possibly TRBD1 for D (6 bases). This CDR3 comprises 14 residues. Germline V gene lookup returns CDR1 GTSNPN and CDR2 SVGIG (reference sequence). The germline V and J ends were trimmed by 3 bases and 2 bases, with 12 bases remaining between them. The CDR3 region is CAWSTGGPTDTQYF. The CDR3 DNA follows: TGTGCCTGGAGCACTGGGGGCCCCACAGATACGCAGTATTTT.

Points on this clonotype: A read error may account for a junction end that differs from germline. This chain connects TRBV11-2 to TRBJ2-2, with D uncertain. Germline CDR1 and CDR2: SGHAT and FQNNGV. CDR3 length: 15 residues. The CDR3 here is CASSLGSQHTEELFF. CDR3 in DNA: TGTGCCAGCAGCTTAGGGTCACAGCACACCGAGGAGCTATTTTTT.

On this clonotype: The CDR3 does not end in the conserved phenylalanine or tryptophan, so this is likely a read error. The chain carries TRBV7-9 and TRBJ2-1, with a tentative D call TRBD2 (6 bases). The J call may be mistaken, given a closer DNA end match to TRBJ2-7. There are 14 residues in the CDR3. In germline, CDR1 is SEHNR, CDR2 FQNEAQ (reference sequence). CDR3 amino acids: CANSLAAEEGEQYL. CDR3 DNA sequence: TGTGCAAACAGCTTAGCGGCGGAGGAAGGCGAGCAGTACTTA.

The genes are TRBV7-9 and TRBJ2-5, with D unclear. The V gene's germline CDR1 is SEHNR and CDR2 FQNEAQ (reference sequence). V was trimmed by 5 bases and J by 4 bases, leaving 8 bases between them. This CDR3 region has 12 residues. CDR3 bases: TGTGCCAGCAGCCCCACGGGAGAGACCCAGTACTTC. It yields the protein CASSPTGETQYF.

The chain joins TRBV20-1 to TRBJ2-3; D unresolved. Germline V gives CDR1 DFQATT, CDR2 SNEGSKA (reference sequence). There are 15 residues in the CDR3. V was shortened by 0 bases and J by 1 base, with 11 bases between the two germline ends. The CDR3 DNA is TGCAGTGCTAGAGATCCAGGTCAGCGCACAGATACGCAGTATTTT. Translation gives CSARDPGQRTDTQYF.

In this sample, this clonotype turned up once. Here the CDR3 omits its conserved ending phenylalanine or tryptophan, so a read error is the likely source. CDR3 bases: TGTGCCAGCAGTTACGGAGGGAACACCGGGGAGCTGTTTTCT. It translates to CASSYGGNTGELFS. The chain couples TRBV6-6 to TRBJ2-2, with D maybe TRBD2 (5 bases). Germline V lookup: CDR1 MNHNY, CDR2 SVGAGI (reference sequence). The CDR3 consists of 14 residues. V shed 2 bases and J shed 1 base, with 5 bases lying between them.

A word on this clonotype: At one boundary the junction diverges from the germline segment, which might be a read error. The chain employs TRBV29-1 and TRBJ1-4; maybe TRBD1 (5 bases). The CDR3 covers 12 residues. Germline CDR1 and CDR2: SQVTM and ANQGSEA. The CDR3 is CGARETNEKLFF. CDR3 DNA sequence: TGTGGCGCCAGGGAAACTAATGAAAAACTGTTTTTT.

This clonotype appeared a single time. V usage is TRBV11-2 and J usage is TRBJ2-1; D ambiguous. V was pared by 4 bases and J by 10 bases, with 23 bases between. Per the germline V gene, CDR1 is SGHAT and CDR2 is FQNNGV. The CDR3 runs to 16 residues. The CDR3, as DNA: TGTGCCAGCAGCTACCTGGCAGGCGGCTCCTACGACGAGCAGTTCTTC. Its translation: CASSYLAGGSYDEQFF.

This clonotype was recorded at least ten times. This chain uses TRBV4-2 with TRBJ2-7, with TRBD1 identical over 9 bases. The CDR3 sequence is 14 residues long. Losses at the gene ends were 4 bases for V and 6 bases for J; bases not matched to a gene: 7. Per germline, CDR1 LGHNA and CDR2 YNFKEQ. The CDR3 DNA follows: TGTGCCAGCAGCCCGGGACAGGGATTTGGCGAGCAGTACTTC. Translating gives CASSPGQGFGEQYF.

The rearrangement links TRBV30 to TRBJ2-7; 7 bases line up with TRBD1. Germline V CDR1 and CDR2: GTSNPN, SVGIG (reference sequence). This CDR3 comprises 14 residues. V dropped 0 bases and J dropped 2; count of bases not matched to a gene: 4. The CDR3 DNA reads TGTGCCTGGAGTGTCGGACAGGTCGCCTACGAGCAGTACTTC. It yields the protein CAWSVGQVAYEQYF.

This chain links TRBV11-3 with TRBJ1-1, with no clear D. This CDR3 has 14 residues. Germline values: CDR1 SGHNT, CDR2 YENEEA. V lost 7 bases and J lost 6, with 18 bases in between. The CDR3 spells CASNHGRASAEAFF. The CDR3 DNA reads TGTGCCAGCAACCATGGGAGGGCAAGCGCTGAAGCTTTCTTT.

With respect to this clonotype: With a much larger clone just one base away, this may be a read error. The chain is built from TRBV6-6 and TRBJ2-3, with a tentative D call TRBD1 (6 bases). CDR1 is MNHNY, CDR2 SVGAGI, per germline (reference sequence). The V end was cut by 2 bases, the J end by 5 bases, with 11 bases between. The CDR3 loop spans 14 amino acids. The CDR3 loop is CASSYQGHIDTQYF. CDR3 coding DNA: TGTGCCAGCAGTTACCAGGGACACATAGATACGCAGTATTTT.

The rearrangement links TRBV7-8 to TRBJ2-5, with D unresolved. This CDR3 has 14 residues. Trimming took 0 bases from V and 4 from J, leaving 9 bases between them. Per germline, CDR1 SGHVS and CDR2 FQNEAQ. CDR3 amino acids: CASSLAVALETQYF. CDR3 coding DNA: TGTGCCAGCAGCTTAGCTGTAGCCCTAGAGACCCAGTACTTC.

This clonotype was picked up a small number of times. The V call is TRBV28, the J call TRBJ2-1; 15 bases agree with TRBD2. The V and J ends lost 5 bases and 8 bases, in that order; junction bases with no gene match: 4. The length of the CDR3 is 15 residues. The germline gives CDR1 MDHEN, CDR2 SYDVKM. CDR3 in amino acids: CASSRTSGRADEQFF. CDR3 DNA sequence: TGTGCCAGCAGTCGGACTAGCGGGAGGGCAGATGAGCAGTTCTTC.

Note on this clonotype: No conserved phenylalanine or tryptophan ends this CDR3, so it is likely a read error. No DNA is shown, since the ends of the CDR3 on it are uncertain; the CDR3 is the one TCRdb lists. CDR3 loop: CASSQDPGLAGVNEEFS. The chain joins TRBV4-3 to TRBJ2-1; the table names TRBD2, a call not compared with the DNA. The CDR3 has 17 residues if both end residues are counted. Germline CDR1 is LGHNA and CDR2 is YSLEER.

Notes on this clonotype: An end of the junction does not agree with germline; a read error may underlie this. The chain recombines TRBV11-3 with TRBJ2-3; 7 bases align to TRBD1. The CDR3 loop spans 19 amino acids. The germline V gene encodes CDR1 SGHNT and CDR2 YENEEA. The CDR3 DNA is TGTGCCAGCAGCTTAGAACCCTCCACCCGGAGGCTTGGGACAGATACGCAATATTTT. Its translation: CASSLEPSTRRLGTDTQYF.

Remarks on this clonotype: A much larger clone is a single base away; this may be a read error. The V and J genes are TRBV6-6 and TRBJ2-7; maybe TRBD2 (6 bases). With 5 bases removed from V and 2 bases from J, the gap between germline ends came to 16 bases. The CDR3 runs 15 residues. The germline gives CDR1 MNHNY, CDR2 SVGAGI (reference sequence). The DNA for the CDR3 is TGTGCCAGCAGTGGAGGACATGGGACTCCCTACGAGCAGTACTTC. Its translation is CASSGGHGTPYEQYF.

Remarks on this clonotype: At one end, the junction sequence differs from germline, possibly due to a read error. The J gene is TRBJ2-3, the V gene TRBV4-3, with 10 bases aligning to TRBD2. The CDR3 length is 17 residues. The V gene's germline CDR1 is LGHNA and CDR2 YSLEER. CDR3: CASSQDWASGRSDMQYF. CDR3 bases: TGCGCCAGCAGCCAAGATTGGGCTAGCGGGAGATCCGATATGCAGTATTTT.

This clonotype was seen a handful of times. This chain connects TRBV30 to TRBJ2-1, with 9 bases fitting TRBD2. CDR1 is GTSNPN, CDR2 SVGIG, per germline (reference sequence). The CDR3 length is 15 residues. Trimming cost V 0 bases and J 5 bases; bases outside gene matches: 5. In DNA form, the CDR3 reads TGTGCCTGGAGTGTAAGGACTAGCGAGCACAATGAGCAGTTCTTC. This encodes CAWSVRTSEHNEQFF.